A single sample is the source of the 15 T cell receptor beta chains below, sequenced in a study of blood T cell repertoires in COVID-19. Sequenced by immunoSEQ multiplex PCR; TCRdb stores in-frame clones only, minus some. The table includes 97,000 or so clones, 75% to 90% detected once. The sample was peripheral blood. These receptors were obtained from a woman aged 45-65 years with COVID-19, enrolled during active disease.

The chain is built from TRBV30 and TRBJ1-4; D is possibly TRBD1 (6 bases). Trimming stripped 3 bases from V and 5 bases from J, with 16 bases between. The CDR3 has 15 amino acids. Germline values: CDR1 GTSNPN, CDR2 SVGIG (reference sequence). CDR3 bases: TGTGCCTGGAGACCGACACAGGGTATGAATGAAAAACTGTTTTTT. Residues: CAWRPTQGMNEKLFF.

The V and J genes are TRBV2 and TRBJ1-2; tentative D call: TRBD1 (5 bases). CDR3 length: 13 residues. Germline assignment: CDR1 SNHLY and CDR2 FYNNEI. V lost 6 bases and J lost 7, with 15 bases in between. The CDR3 here is CASSFDQGGGYTF. CDR3 DNA: TGTGCCAGCAGCTTTGATCAGGGTGGTGGCTACACCTTC.

The chain uses TRBV12-5 and TRBJ2-1, with 7 bases lining up with TRBD1. The CDR3 has 17 amino acids. The germline V gene has CDR1 LGHNT and CDR2 FRNRAP. The junction had 8 bases not matched to a gene; V was cut back by 2 bases and J by 1 base. Written as DNA, the CDR3 is TGTGCTAGTGGTTTGATCACAGGGGTGGGTTCCTACAATGAGCAGTTCTTC. It specifies CASGLITGVGSYNEQFF.

This chain connects TRBV11-3 to TRBJ2-5; 12 bases match TRBD2. The CDR3 runs to 17 residues. Germline trimming cut 5 bases from V and 5 bases from J; bases unmatched to any gene: 12. The V gene's germline CDR1 is SGHNT and CDR2 YENEEA. For the CDR3, the DNA is TGTGCCAGCAGCCCCGGCCTAGCGGGGGGGCTAGCGGAGACCCAGTACTTC. It specifies CASSPGLAGGLAETQYF.

The chain has TRBV21-1 and TRBJ2-7; TRBD1, the D gene given by the table, was not confirmed from the DNA. TRBV21-1 is shown as a pseudogene. The CDR3 has 11 residues. Here the CDR3 reads CASTVNYEQYF. For the CDR3, the DNA is TGTGCCAGTACAGTCAATTACGAGCAGTACTTC.

The chain joins TRBV11-2 to TRBJ2-2; D is unresolved. The germline V gene encodes CDR1 SGHAT and CDR2 FQNNGV. The germline V and J ends were trimmed by 3 bases and 1 base, with 9 bases remaining between them. CDR3 size: 15 residues. The CDR3 protein is CASSFNSLNTGELFF. The CDR3 DNA sequence: TGTGCCAGCAGCTTCAATAGTCTGAACACCGGGGAGCTGTTTTTT. The full variable domain, its missing parts supplied by reference TRBV11-2 and TRBJ2-2, is EAGVAQSPRYKIIEKRQSVAFWCNPISGHATLYWYQQILGQGPKLLIQFQNNGVVDDSQLPKDRFSAERLKGVDSTLKIQPAKLEDSAVYLCASSFNSLNTGELFFGEGSRLTVL.

The chain employs TRBV11-3 and TRBJ2-3; TRBD1 matches at 11 bases. V was clipped by 4 bases and J by 0 bases; unmatched bases: 6. The germline CDR1 and CDR2 sequences are SGHNT and YENEEA. The CDR3 spans 17 residues. CDR3 coding DNA: TGTGCCAGCAGCTCGGGGACAGGGGGGCCCAGCACAGATACGCAGTATTTT. Its translation is CASSSGTGGPSTDTQYF.

The CDR3 DNA sequence: TGTGCCAGCAGTTTGGGGAGATTTAATGAGCAGTTCTTC. It specifies CASSLGRFNEQFF. The chain uses TRBV27 and TRBJ2-1, with D perhaps matching TRBD2 (5 bases). The CDR3 runs to 13 residues. The germline V and J ends were trimmed by 3 bases and 7 bases, with 10 bases remaining between them. Germline V gene sequence: CDR1 MNHEY, CDR2 SMNVEV (reference sequence).

The rearrangement joins TRBV7-3 to TRBJ2-1, with TRBD2 matching over 9 bases. V lost 9 bases to trimming and J lost 10 bases; unmatched junction nucleotides: 10. This CDR3 has 13 residues. Per the germline V gene, CDR1 is SGHTA and CDR2 is FQGTGA. The CDR3 spells CASQRGADGEQFF. CDR3 sequence (DNA): TGTGCCAGTCAGCGGGGGGCCGACGGAGAGCAGTTCTTC. The full variable domain, rest sourced from reference TRBV7-3 and TRBJ2-1, is GAGVSQTPSNKVTEKGKYVELRCDPISGHTALYWYRQSLGQGPEFLIYFQGTGAADDSGLPNDRFFAVRPEGSVSTLKIQRTERGDSAVYLCASQRGADGEQFFGPGTRLTVL.

This clone showed up just a few times. The J gene is TRBJ2-1, the V gene TRBV30; 11 positions agree with TRBD2. CDR3 length equals 15 residues. The germline CDR1 and CDR2 sequences are GTSNPN and SVGIG (reference sequence). Losses at the gene ends were 2 bases for V and 8 bases for J; bases not matched to a gene: 8. The CDR3 coding sequence is TGTGCCTGGAGTACTAGCGGGGGTATACAATATGAGCAGTTCTTC. Translating gives CAWSTSGGIQYEQFF.

The genes are TRBV7-2 and TRBJ2-5; no clear D gene. Germline V gene sequence: CDR1 SGHTA, CDR2 FQGNSA. V was shortened by 4 bases and J by 5 bases, with 8 bases between the two germline ends. The CDR3 consists of 12 residues. CDR3 bases: TGTGCCAGCAGCTCCGGTTCGGAGACCCAGTACTTC. It codes for CASSSGSETQYF.

The chain is built from TRBV5-1 and TRBJ2-2; the D gene is possibly TRBD2 (5 bases). The CDR3 totals 15 residues. The germline V gene encodes CDR1 SGHRS and CDR2 YFSETQ. Deletions cut 4 bases from V and 0 bases from J, with 10 bases between. DNA for the CDR3: TGCGCCAGCAGCCCCGGACTCGCGAACACCGGGGAGCTGTTTTTT. Translated, it gives CASSPGLANTGELFF.

The V call is TRBV6-5, the J call TRBJ1-4; TRBD1 might be the D (6 bases). This CDR3 region has 14 residues. CDR1 is MNHEY, CDR2 SVGAGI, per germline. V was pared by 4 bases and J by 7 bases, with 13 bases between. The CDR3 region is CASSSGTLGEKLFF. The CDR3 DNA reads as TGTGCCAGCAGTTCCGGGACACTGGGTGAAAAACTGTTTTTT.

The CDR3 DNA reads TGTGCCAGCAGCCAACAACTTGGAGGGTCTGGGGCCAACGTCCTGACTTTC. Amino acid sequence: CASSQQLGGSGANVLTF. The J gene is TRBJ2-6, the V gene TRBV3-1 (or the pseudogene TRBV3-2), with a possible D match to TRBD2 (6 bases). Deletions cut 2 bases from V and 1 base from J, with 12 bases between. CDR3 length: 17 residues. Germline loops: CDR1 LGHDT, CDR2 YNNKEL (reference sequence).

The chain is built from TRBV6-5 and TRBJ1-1; 8 bases line up with TRBD1. The CDR3 totals 13 residues. V lost 7 bases to trimming and J lost 1 base; unmatched junction nucleotides: 2. Per the germline V gene, CDR1 is MNHEY and CDR2 is SVGAGI. For the CDR3, the DNA is TGTGCCAGCAAGGGGACAGGGAACACTGAAGCTTTCTTT. Its protein is CASKGTGNTEAFF.